This section outlines one T cell receptor beta chain sequence together with its context. Its antigen is still unknown. The source of the sample is a study of T cell repertoires in cytomegalovirus infection. Background on the study: Recently identified HLA-C-restricted CMV epitopes were among the peptides used. An indication of both CMV infection and matching HLA type came from public TCR beta signatures.

Findings and limits, study-wide: Across the ex vivo response, the dominant clonotypes were HLA-C-restricted CMV-specific TCR beta clonotypes.

TCRdb reanalysed the reads using MiXCR and keeps one entry per CDR3 protein. The data hold about 78,000 distinct CDR3 sequences, with approximately 42% observed a single time. This CDR3 contains 13 residues. Germline V gene data show CDR1 as DFQATT and CDR2 as SNEGSKA (reference sequence). The trim removed 6 bases at V and 6 bases at J, leaving 8 bases unmatched. V usage is TRBV20-1 and J usage is TRBJ1-5, with 7 nucleotides matching TRBD1. The origin of this receptor is a human donor in good health (CMV status not recorded). Some clones in this sample may be carry-over from other donors' samples. The material sequenced was CD8+ T cells from cultured PBMCs, taken from culture after CMV antigen stimulation. The CDR3 DNA is TGCAGTGCCGTACAGGGGATAGGTCAGCCCCAGCATTTT. This translates into CSAVQGIGQPQHF.